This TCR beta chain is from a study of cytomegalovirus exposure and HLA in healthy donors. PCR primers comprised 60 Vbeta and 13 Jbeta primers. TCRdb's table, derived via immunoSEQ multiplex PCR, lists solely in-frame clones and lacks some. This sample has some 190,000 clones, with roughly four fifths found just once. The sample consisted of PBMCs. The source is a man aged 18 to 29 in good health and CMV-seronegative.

The CDR3 spells CASSLTNSNTEAFF. The CDR3 DNA reads as TGTGCCAGCAGCTTAACGAACTCGAACACTGAAGCTTTCTTT. The chain links TRBV7-9 to TRBJ1-1; no clear D gene. The CDR3 contains 14 residues. The V end lost 2 bases, the J end lost 1 base, and 8 bases lay between the germline ends. The germline gives CDR1 SEHNR, CDR2 FQNEAQ (reference sequence). Full variable domain (remainder filled in from reference TRBV7-9 and TRBJ1-1): DTGVSQNPRHKITKRGQNVTFRCDPISEHNRLYWYRQTLGQGPEFLTYFQNEAQLEKSRLLSDRFSAERPKGSFSTLEIQRTEQGDSAMYLCASSLTNSNTEAFFGQGTRLTVV.